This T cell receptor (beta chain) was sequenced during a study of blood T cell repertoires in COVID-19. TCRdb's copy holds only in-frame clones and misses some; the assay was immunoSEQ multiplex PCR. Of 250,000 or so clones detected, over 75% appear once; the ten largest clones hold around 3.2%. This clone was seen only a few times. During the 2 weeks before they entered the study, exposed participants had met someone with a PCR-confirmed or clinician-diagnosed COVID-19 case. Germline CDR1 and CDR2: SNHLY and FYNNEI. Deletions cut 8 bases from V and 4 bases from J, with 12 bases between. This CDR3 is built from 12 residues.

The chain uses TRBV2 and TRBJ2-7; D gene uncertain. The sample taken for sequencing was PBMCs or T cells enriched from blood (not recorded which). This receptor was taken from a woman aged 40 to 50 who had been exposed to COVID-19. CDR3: CASRLGRYEQYF. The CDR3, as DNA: TGTGCCAGCCGGCTGGGCCGATACGAGCAGTACTTC.